Shown below are 21 T cell receptor beta chains from a single sample sequenced in a study of T cells in localized non-small cell lung cancer. The protocol was immunoSEQ multiplex PCR, while the TCRdb copy is restricted to in-frame clones and leaves out a portion. The table has 28,000 or so clones, around 93% seen once. The sample was peripheral blood, taken before any cancer treatment. The source of these receptors is a female donor of 60 years or more with stage II squamous cell lung carcinoma.

The rearrangement joins TRBV4-3 to TRBJ1-2; D remains unclear. The CDR3 is 12 amino acids. Germline V gene lookup returns CDR1 LGHNA and CDR2 YSLEER. Trimming removed 1 base at V and 4 bases at J, with 4 bases between. The CDR3 bases are TGCGCCAGCAGCCAAGTAAGCTATGGCTACACCTTC. It encodes CASSQVSYGYTF.

This chain joins TRBV10-1 and TRBJ1-4, with 7 bases identical to TRBD1. The germline CDR1 and CDR2 sequences are WNHNN and SYGVQD (reference sequence). V lost 6 bases to trimming and J lost 3 bases; unmatched junction nucleotides: 7. The CDR3 length is 15 residues. In nucleotides, the CDR3 is TGCGCCAGCAGGAAGGATCAGGGGGCTAATGAAAAACTGTTTTTT. The encoded protein is CASRKDQGANEKLFF.

V usage is TRBV9 and J usage is TRBJ2-1; TRBD2 might be the D (6 bases). The CDR3 spans 12 residues. The germline V gene has CDR1 SGDLS and CDR2 YYNGEE. Trimming cost V 3 bases and J 15 bases, with 16 bases left between them. The CDR3 loop reads CASSGGAGDLFF. The CDR3 bases are TGTGCCAGCAGCGGCGGGGCCGGCGATCTGTTCTTC.

The rearrangement uses TRBV11-2 and TRBJ1-3, with D perhaps matching TRBD1 (5 bases). The germline V gene encodes CDR1 SGHAT and CDR2 FQNNGV. Trimming shortened V by 5 bases and J by 4 bases, and 12 bases separated the two germline ends. The CDR3 has 14 amino acids. The CDR3 DNA reads TGTGCCAGCAGCAGAGGGCAGGGCGGAAACACCATATATTTT. Translated, it gives CASSRGQGGNTIYF.

This clone was seen only once. The chain joins TRBV19 to TRBJ1-5; D call uncertain. CDR3 length: 15 amino acids. V was clipped by 6 bases and J by 1 base, with 13 bases between them. Germline CDR1 and CDR2: LNHDA and SQIVND (reference sequence). The CDR3 nucleotides are TGTGCCAGTAGCAAAATAGGTGGGAGCAATCAGCCCCAGCATTTT. It is translated as CASSKIGGSNQPQHF. Based on the CDR3 plus reference TRBV19 and TRBJ1-5, the full variable domain is DGGITQSPKYLFRKEGQNVTLSCEQNLNHDAMYWYRQDPGQGLRLIYYSQIVNDFQKGDIAEGYSVSREKKESFPLTVTSAQKNPTAFYLCASSKIGGSNQPQHFGDGTRLSIL.

This chain uses TRBV30 with TRBJ2-3, with D unclear. V was cut by 1 base and J by 6 bases, with 8 bases left in between. Germline-derived CDR1 and CDR2 are GTSNPN and SVGIG (reference sequence). This CDR3 is built from 12 residues. The chain's CDR3 is CAWSADLDTQYF. The CDR3 DNA follows: TGTGCCTGGAGTGCCGACCTTGATACGCAGTATTTT.

The chain couples TRBV7-2 to TRBJ1-2; no firm D call. Germline V gene lookup returns CDR1 SGHTA and CDR2 FQGNSA. Trimming removed 1 base from V and 4 bases from J, with 13 bases in between. The CDR3 spans 15 residues. Here the CDR3 reads CASSLETSSTYGYTF. CDR3 in DNA: TGTGCCAGCAGCTTAGAGACAAGTTCGACCTATGGCTACACCTTC.

The chain uses TRBV30 and TRBJ1-1, with unresolved D. Trimming removed 3 bases at V and 6 bases at J, with 11 bases between. The CDR3 runs to 12 residues. Germline V lookup: CDR1 GTSNPN, CDR2 SVGIG (reference sequence). The CDR3 region has the DNA TGTGCCTGGAGCCCGCGGCAAGCTGAAGCTTTCTTT. Amino acid sequence: CAWSPRQAEAFF.

J is TRBJ2-6 and V is TRBV11-2; D possibly matches TRBD1 or TRBD2 (6 bases each). The CDR3 is 15 residues long. CDR1 and CDR2 from the germline V gene are SGHAT and FQNNGV. Trimming pared 7 bases from V and 2 bases from J, leaving 12 bases between. CDR3 DNA: TGTGCCAGCACCCAAAGGGGGGCTGGGGCCAACGTCCTGACTTTC. Its translation is CASTQRGAGANVLTF.

This rearrangement joins TRBV29-1 to TRBJ1-5, with 10 positions matching TRBD1. With 6 bases clipped from V and 7 bases from J, the junction kept 6 bases outside the gene matches. Germline loops: CDR1 SQVTM, CDR2 ANQGSEA. The CDR3 has 13 residues. CDR3 protein: CSVGDRGGQPQHF. CDR3 coding DNA: TGCAGCGTGGGGGACAGGGGTGGACAGCCCCAGCATTTT.

This clone has just one count. One junction end does not reproduce the germline sequence, and a read error may be involved. The rearrangement joins TRBV6-1 to TRBJ2-1; 11 bases align to TRBD2. The CDR3 contains 16 residues. Germline CDR1 MNHNS, CDR2 SASEGT. The CDR3 region has the DNA TGTGCCAGCAGTGAAGTGGGCCTAGCGGGAGGCAATGGGCAGTTCTTC. As protein: CASSEVGLAGGNGQFF.

This chain uses TRBV11-1 with TRBJ2-5, with 8 bases matching TRBD2. Trimming removed 8 bases from V and 0 bases from J; junction bases left unmatched: 11. CDR1 SGHAT and CDR2 FQDESV come from the germline V gene (reference sequence). The CDR3 totals 16 residues. CDR3 sequence: CASGDASGSYQETQYF. The DNA of the CDR3 is TGTGCCAGCGGAGACGCTAGCGGGTCGTACCAAGAGACCCAGTACTTC.

V is TRBV27 and J is TRBJ2-5; D gene uncertain. CDR1 and CDR2 (germline): MNHEY, SMNVEV (reference sequence). CDR3 length: 13 amino acids. V was pared by 3 bases and J by 5 bases, with 10 bases between. The DNA for the CDR3 is TGTGCCAGCAGTTTTCGTTACCTTGAGACCCAGTACTTC. This gives the protein CASSFRYLETQYF.

The chain links TRBV4-2 to TRBJ2-1; possible D gene TRBD2, 5 bases. The germline V and J ends were trimmed by 0 bases and 4 bases, with 13 bases remaining between them. Looked up from germline, CDR1 is LGHNA and CDR2 is YNFKEQ. CDR3 size: 16 residues. The CDR3 here is CASSQETTNVYNEQFF. The CDR3 DNA sequence: TGTGCCAGCAGCCAAGAGACTACCAATGTATACAATGAGCAGTTCTTC.

The chain couples TRBV5-4 to TRBJ2-7, with 8 positions matching TRBD1. Germline V CDR1 and CDR2: SGHNT, YYREEE (reference sequence). The CDR3 totals 15 residues. The ends lost 3 bases at V and 8 bases at J; junction bases unmatched: 13. CDR3 DNA: TGTGCCAGCAGCTCATCCACCGGACAGGGTGGGAAGCAGTACTTC. It encodes CASSSSTGQGGKQYF.

The J gene is TRBJ2-7, the V gene TRBV10-3; a possible D gene is TRBD2 (5 bases). Trimming shortened V by 5 bases and J by 5 bases, and 13 bases separated the two germline ends. The length of the CDR3 is 13 residues. CDR1 and CDR2 from the germline V gene are ENHRY and SYGVKD. CDR3 in amino acids: CAISRTGIDEQYF. The CDR3 nucleotides read TGTGCCATCAGTCGAACGGGGATAGACGAGCAGTACTTC.

The rearrangement uses TRBV5-8 and TRBJ2-7; 8 positions match TRBD2. Trimming removed 4 bases from V and 3 bases from J; junction bases left unmatched: 9. CDR3 length equals 15 residues. Germline values: CDR1 SGHTS, CDR2 YDEGEE. The CDR3: CASSRGGLEYYEQYF. The DNA for the CDR3 is TGTGCCAGCAGCCGGGGGGGACTAGAATACTACGAGCAGTACTTC.

The chain uses TRBV5-5 and TRBJ1-1; a possible D gene is TRBD1 (6 bases). Germline-derived CDR1 and CDR2 are SGHKS and YYEKEE (reference sequence). Trimming removed 3 bases at V and 4 bases at J, with 10 bases between. CDR3 length: 13 residues. In nucleotides, the CDR3 is TGTGCCAGCAGCTCCACAGGGACCACTGAAGCTTTCTTT. It is translated as CASSSTGTTEAFF.

V gene TRBV6-5 combines with J gene TRBJ2-5, with D unclear. The germline gives CDR1 MNHEY, CDR2 SVGAGI. The V end was cut by 11 bases, the J end by 4 bases, with 23 bases between. The CDR3 length is 15 residues. The CDR3 DNA follows: TGTGCCGCAAGACCCCCAAGGCGCAACCGAGAGACCCAGTACTTC. Translation gives CAARPPRRNRETQYF.

The chain recombines TRBV2 with TRBJ2-3; no reliable D call. The CDR3 length is 14 residues. The V and J ends lost 6 bases and 8 bases respectively, with 18 bases between them. Germline V lookup: CDR1 SNHLY, CDR2 FYNNEI. CDR3 loop: CASRPIPSPGTQYF. The CDR3 nucleotides are TGTGCCAGCAGACCCATACCTTCCCCTGGTACGCAGTATTTT.

This chain joins TRBV7-4 and TRBJ2-7; no reliable D call. Germline V gene lookup returns CDR1 SGHVT and CDR2 SQSDAQ. CDR3 length: 12 amino acids. V was clipped by 3 bases and J by 4 bases, with 7 bases between them. As DNA, the CDR3 is TGTGCCAGCAGCTTTGTCTGTTACGAGCAGTACTTC. Translation gives CASSFVCYEQYF.